The 5 T cell receptor beta chains below all came from one sample that was sequenced in a study of cytomegalovirus exposure and HLA in healthy donors. Amplification used 60 Vbeta primers and 13 Jbeta primers. Here immunoSEQ multiplex PCR was the method, and the copy in TCRdb shows in-frame clones only, minus some. The data contain tens of thousands of clones, approximately 79% of them singletons. Source material: PBMCs. These receptors all come from a woman between 40 and 50 years old in good health and CMV-seropositive.

The V call is TRBV2, the J call TRBJ1-5; 9 bases are shared with TRBD1. Germline V gene data show CDR1 as SNHLY and CDR2 as FYNNEI. The V segment lost 5 bases and the J segment 6 bases; nucleotides outside the gene matches: 5. The CDR3 length is 14 residues. This CDR3 is CASSPDRGIQPQHF. The DNA of the CDR3 is TGTGCCAGCAGTCCGGACAGGGGAATTCAGCCCCAGCATTTT.

This chain connects TRBV15 to TRBJ1-2; TRBD1 aligns across 10 bases. V shed 3 bases, J shed 6 bases, and the junction held 10 bases outside the gene matches. Germline V CDR1 and CDR2: LNHNV, YYDKDF (reference sequence). The CDR3 is 16 residues long. CDR3 DNA: TGTGCCACCAGCAGGGGGACAGGGGACGATGACGATGGCTACACCTTC. This codes for CATSRGTGDDDDGYTF.

The chain is built from TRBV30 and TRBJ2-7; 7 bases fit TRBD1. Germline CDR1 and CDR2: GTSNPN and SVGIG (reference sequence). This CDR3 comprises 13 residues. V was clipped by 2 bases and J by 9 bases; unmatched bases: 10. The DNA for the CDR3 is TGTGCCTGGAGTAACAGGGGCATTTTTGGGCAGTACTTC. It is translated as CAWSNRGIFGQYF.

This clone was observed a few times. This sequence joins TRBV7-9 and TRBJ2-7, with TRBD1 matching 9 bases. The CDR3 is 15 amino acids. Unmatched junction bases numbered 12, after V lost 6 bases and J lost 6 bases. CDR1 and CDR2 (germline): SEHNR, FQNEAQ (reference sequence). CDR3 region: CASRSPGQGASEQYF. The CDR3 coding sequence is TGTGCCAGCAGGTCGCCGGGACAGGGAGCTAGCGAGCAGTACTTC.

This chain links TRBV29-1 with TRBJ2-7; D might be TRBD1 (6 bases). CDR1 and CDR2 from the germline V gene are SQVTM and ANQGSEA. The CDR3 runs to 14 residues. V was cut by 7 bases and J by 6 bases, with 22 bases left in between. CDR3 in amino acids: CSAGSLAQGIEQYF. Written as DNA, the CDR3 is TGCAGCGCCGGTTCGCTTGCACAGGGCATCGAGCAGTACTTC.